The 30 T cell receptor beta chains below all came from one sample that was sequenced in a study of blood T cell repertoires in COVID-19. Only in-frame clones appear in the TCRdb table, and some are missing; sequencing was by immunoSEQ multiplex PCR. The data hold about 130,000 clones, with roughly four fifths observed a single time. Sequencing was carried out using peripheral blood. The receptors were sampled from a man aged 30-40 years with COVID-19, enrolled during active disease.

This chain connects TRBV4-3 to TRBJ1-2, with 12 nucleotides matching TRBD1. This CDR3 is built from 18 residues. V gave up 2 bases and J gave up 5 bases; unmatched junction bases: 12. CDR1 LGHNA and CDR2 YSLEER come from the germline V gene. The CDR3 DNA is TGCGCCAGCAGCCAATCCGGGACAGGGGGCGAACTTATTTATGGCTACACCTTC. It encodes CASSQSGTGGELIYGYTF.

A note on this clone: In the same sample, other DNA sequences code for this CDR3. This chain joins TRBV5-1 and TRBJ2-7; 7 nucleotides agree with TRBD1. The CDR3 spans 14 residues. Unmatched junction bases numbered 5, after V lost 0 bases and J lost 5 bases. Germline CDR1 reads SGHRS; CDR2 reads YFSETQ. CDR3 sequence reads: CASSLGQGSNEQYF. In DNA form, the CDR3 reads TGCGCCAGCAGCTTGGGACAGGGAAGCAACGAGCAGTACTTC. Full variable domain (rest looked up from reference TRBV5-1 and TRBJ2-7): KAGVTQTPRYLIKTRGQQVTLSCSPISGHRSVSWYQQTPGQGLQFLFEYFSETQRNKGNFPGRFSGRQFSNSRSEMNVSTLELGDSALYLCASSLGQGSNEQYFGPGTRLTVT.

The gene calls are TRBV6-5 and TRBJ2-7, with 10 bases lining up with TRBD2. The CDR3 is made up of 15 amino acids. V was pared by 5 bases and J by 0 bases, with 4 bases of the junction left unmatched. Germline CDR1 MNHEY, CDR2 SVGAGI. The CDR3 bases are TGTGCCAGCAGTAAGCTAGCGGGAGCCTCCTACGAGCAGTACTTC. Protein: CASSKLAGASYEQYF.

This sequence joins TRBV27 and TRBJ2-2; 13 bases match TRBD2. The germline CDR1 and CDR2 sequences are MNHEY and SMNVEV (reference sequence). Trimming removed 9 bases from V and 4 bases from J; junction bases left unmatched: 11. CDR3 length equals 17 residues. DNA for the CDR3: TGTGCCAGTAAGAAAACTAGCGGGAGGGCCGGCACCGGGGAGCTGTTTTTT. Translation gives CASKKTSGRAGTGELFF.

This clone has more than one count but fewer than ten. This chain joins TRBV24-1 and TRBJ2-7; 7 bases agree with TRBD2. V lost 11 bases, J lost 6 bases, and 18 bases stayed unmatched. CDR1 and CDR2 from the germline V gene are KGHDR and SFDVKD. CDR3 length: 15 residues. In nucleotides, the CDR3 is TGTGCCAGCCCATCAACCGGGACTACCGTGGGCGAGCAGTACTTC. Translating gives CASPSTGTTVGEQYF.

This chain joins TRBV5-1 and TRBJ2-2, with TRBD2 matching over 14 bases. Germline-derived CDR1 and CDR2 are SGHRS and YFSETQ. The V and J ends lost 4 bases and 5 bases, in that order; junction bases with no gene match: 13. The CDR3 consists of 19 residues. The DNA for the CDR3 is TGCGCCAGCAGCCAGATCGACAGGAGACTAGCGGGAGGGACCGGGGAGCTGTTTTTT. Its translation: CASSQIDRRLAGGTGELFF.

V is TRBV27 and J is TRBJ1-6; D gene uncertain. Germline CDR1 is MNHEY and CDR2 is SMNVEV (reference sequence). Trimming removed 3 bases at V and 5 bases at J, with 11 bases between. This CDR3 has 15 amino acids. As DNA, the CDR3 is TGTGCCAGCAGTTTCTATCAGGAAGATAATTCACCCCTCCACTTT. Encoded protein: CASSFYQEDNSPLHF.

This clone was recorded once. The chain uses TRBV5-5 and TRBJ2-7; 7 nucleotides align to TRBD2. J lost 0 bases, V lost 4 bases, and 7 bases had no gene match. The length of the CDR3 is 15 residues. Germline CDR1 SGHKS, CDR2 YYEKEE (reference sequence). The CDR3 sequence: CASSRGEGSSYEQYF. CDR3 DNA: TGTGCCAGCAGCCGAGGGGAGGGGAGCTCCTACGAGCAGTACTTC.

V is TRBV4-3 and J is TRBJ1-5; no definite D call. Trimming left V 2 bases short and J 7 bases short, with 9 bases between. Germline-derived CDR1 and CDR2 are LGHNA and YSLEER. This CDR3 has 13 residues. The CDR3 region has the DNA TGCGCCAGCAGCCAACAAGAGGGACAGCCCCAGCATTTT. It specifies CASSQQEGQPQHF.

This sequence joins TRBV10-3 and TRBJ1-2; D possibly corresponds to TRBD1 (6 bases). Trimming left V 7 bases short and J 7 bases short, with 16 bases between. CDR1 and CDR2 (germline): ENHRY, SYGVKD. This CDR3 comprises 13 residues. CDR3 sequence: CAITTGRDFGYTF. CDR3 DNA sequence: TGTGCCATCACCACAGGGAGGGATTTTGGCTACACCTTC.

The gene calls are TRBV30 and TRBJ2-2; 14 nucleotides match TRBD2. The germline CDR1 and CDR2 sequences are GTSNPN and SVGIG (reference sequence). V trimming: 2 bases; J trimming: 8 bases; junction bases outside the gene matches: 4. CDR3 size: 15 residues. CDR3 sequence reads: CAWSRGLAGDGELFF. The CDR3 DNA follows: TGTGCCTGGAGTCGGGGACTAGCGGGAGATGGGGAGCTGTTTTTT. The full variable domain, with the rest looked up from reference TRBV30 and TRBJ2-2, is SQTIHQWPATLVQPVGSPLSLECTVEGTSNPNLYWYRQAAGRGLQLLFYSVGIGQISSEVPQNLSASRPQDRQFILSSKKLLLSDSGFYLCAWSRGLAGDGELFFGEGSRLTVL.

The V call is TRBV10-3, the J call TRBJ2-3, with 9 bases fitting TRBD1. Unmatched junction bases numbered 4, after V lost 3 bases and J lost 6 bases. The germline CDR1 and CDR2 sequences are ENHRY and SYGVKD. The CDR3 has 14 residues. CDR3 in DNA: TGTGCCATCAGTGAACAGGGGGCATCGGATACGCAGTATTTT. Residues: CAISEQGASDTQYF.

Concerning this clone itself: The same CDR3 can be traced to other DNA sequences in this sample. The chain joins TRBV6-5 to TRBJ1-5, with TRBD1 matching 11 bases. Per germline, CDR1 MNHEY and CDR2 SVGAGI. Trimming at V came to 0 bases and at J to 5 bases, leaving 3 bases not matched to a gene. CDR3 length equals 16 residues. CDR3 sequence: CASSYSGTGGDQPQHF. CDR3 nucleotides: TGTGCCAGCAGTTACTCGGGGACAGGGGGAGATCAGCCCCAGCATTTT.

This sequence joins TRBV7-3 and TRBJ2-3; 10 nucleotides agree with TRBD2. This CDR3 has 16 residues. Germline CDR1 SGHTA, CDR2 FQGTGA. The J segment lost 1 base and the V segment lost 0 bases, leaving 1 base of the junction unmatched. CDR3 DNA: TGTGCCAGCAGCTTAACCCTAGCGGGGGGCACAGATACGCAGTATTTT. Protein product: CASSLTLAGGTDTQYF.

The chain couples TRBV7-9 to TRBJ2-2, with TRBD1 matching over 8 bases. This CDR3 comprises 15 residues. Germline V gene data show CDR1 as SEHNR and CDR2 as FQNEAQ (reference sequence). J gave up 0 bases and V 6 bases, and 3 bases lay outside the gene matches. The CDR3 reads CASSWGQANTGELFF. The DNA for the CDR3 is TGTGCCAGCAGTTGGGGACAGGCGAACACCGGGGAGCTGTTTTTT.

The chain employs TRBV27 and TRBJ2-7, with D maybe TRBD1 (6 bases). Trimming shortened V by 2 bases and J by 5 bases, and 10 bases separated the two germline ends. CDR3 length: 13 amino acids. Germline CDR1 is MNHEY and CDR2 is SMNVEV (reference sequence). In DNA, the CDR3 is TGTGCCAGCAGTTTACAGGGGACGCACGAGCAGTACTTC. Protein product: CASSLQGTHEQYF.

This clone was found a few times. The CDR3 bases are TGTGCCAGTACCTCGGGGGAGGGCACAGATACGCAGTATTTT. Translation: CASTSGEGTDTQYF. V usage is TRBV19 and J usage is TRBJ2-3, with D possibly being TRBD2 (6 bases). The CDR3 length is 14 residues. Trimming left V 7 bases short and J 1 base short, with 12 bases between. In germline, CDR1 is LNHDA, CDR2 SQIVND (reference sequence).

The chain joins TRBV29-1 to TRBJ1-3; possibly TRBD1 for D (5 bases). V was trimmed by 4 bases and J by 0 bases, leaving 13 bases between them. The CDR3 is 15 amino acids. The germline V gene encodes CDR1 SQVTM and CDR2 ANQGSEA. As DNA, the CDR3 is TGCAGCGTTGCGCTAGGGGCCTCCTCTGGAAACACCATATATTTT. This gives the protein CSVALGASSGNTIYF.

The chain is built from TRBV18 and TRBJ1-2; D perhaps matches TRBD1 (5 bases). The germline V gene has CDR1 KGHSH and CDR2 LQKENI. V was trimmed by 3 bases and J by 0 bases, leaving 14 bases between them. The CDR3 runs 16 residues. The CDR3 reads CASSPSSGAANYGYTF. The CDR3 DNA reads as TGTGCCAGCTCACCCTCTAGCGGGGCGGCTAACTATGGCTACACCTTC.

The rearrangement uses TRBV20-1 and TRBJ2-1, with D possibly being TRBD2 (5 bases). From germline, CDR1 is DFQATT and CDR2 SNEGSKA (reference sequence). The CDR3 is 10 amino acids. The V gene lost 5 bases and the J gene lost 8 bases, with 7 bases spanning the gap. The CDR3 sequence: CSALADEQFF. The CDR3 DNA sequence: TGCAGTGCTCTAGCCGATGAGCAGTTCTTC.

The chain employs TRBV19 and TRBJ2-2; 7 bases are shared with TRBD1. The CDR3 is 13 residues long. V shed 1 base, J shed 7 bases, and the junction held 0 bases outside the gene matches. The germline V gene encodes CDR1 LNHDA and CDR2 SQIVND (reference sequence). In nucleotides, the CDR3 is TGTGCCAGTAGTATAGGGACAGGCGGGGAGCTGTTTTTT. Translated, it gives CASSIGTGGELFF.

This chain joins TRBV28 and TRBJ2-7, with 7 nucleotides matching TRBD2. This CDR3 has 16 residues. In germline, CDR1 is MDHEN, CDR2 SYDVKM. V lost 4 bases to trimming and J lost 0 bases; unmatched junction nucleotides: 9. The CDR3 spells CASSSPAGLSSYEQYF. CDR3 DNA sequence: TGTGCCAGCAGTTCCCCAGCGGGACTAAGCTCCTACGAGCAGTACTTC.

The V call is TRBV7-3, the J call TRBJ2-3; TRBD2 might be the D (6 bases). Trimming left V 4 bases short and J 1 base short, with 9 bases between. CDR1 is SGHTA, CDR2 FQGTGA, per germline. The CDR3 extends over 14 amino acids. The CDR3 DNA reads TGTGCCAGCAGCTGGACGGGAGGCACAGATACGCAGTATTTT. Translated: CASSWTGGTDTQYF.

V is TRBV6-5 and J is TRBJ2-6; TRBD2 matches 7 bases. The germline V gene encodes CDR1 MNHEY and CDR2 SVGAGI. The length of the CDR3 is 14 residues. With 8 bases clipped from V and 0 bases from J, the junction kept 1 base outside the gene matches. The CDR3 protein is CASGGGSGANVLTF. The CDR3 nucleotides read TGTGCCAGCGGGGGGGGCTCTGGGGCCAACGTCCTGACTTTC.

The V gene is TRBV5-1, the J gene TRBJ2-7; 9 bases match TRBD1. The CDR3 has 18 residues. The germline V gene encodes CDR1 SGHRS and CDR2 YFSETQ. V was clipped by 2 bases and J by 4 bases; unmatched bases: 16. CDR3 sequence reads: CASSFYTGGTVLAYEQYF. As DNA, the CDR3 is TGCGCCAGCAGCTTCTATACAGGGGGCACGGTACTAGCTTACGAGCAGTACTTC.

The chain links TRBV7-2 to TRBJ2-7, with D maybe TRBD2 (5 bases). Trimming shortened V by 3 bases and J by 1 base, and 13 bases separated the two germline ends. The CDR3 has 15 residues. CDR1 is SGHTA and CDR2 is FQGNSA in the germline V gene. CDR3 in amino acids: CASSFLVSGSYEQYF. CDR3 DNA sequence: TGTGCCAGCAGCTTCCTGGTGTCGGGATCCTACGAGCAGTACTTC.

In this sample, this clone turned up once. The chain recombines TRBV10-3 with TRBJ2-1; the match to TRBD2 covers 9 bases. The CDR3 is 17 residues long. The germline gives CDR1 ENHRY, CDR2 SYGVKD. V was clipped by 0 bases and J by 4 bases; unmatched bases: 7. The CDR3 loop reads CAISESHRRGGYNEQFF. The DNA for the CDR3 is TGTGCCATCAGTGAGTCGCACAGGCGGGGGGGTTACAATGAGCAGTTCTTC.

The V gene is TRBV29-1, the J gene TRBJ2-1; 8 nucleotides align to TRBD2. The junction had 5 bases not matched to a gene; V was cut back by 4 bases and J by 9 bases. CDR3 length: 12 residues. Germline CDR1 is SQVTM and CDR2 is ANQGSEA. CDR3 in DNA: TGCAGCGTTGGCGCGGGGGGTGGTGAGCAGTTCTTC. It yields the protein CSVGAGGGEQFF.

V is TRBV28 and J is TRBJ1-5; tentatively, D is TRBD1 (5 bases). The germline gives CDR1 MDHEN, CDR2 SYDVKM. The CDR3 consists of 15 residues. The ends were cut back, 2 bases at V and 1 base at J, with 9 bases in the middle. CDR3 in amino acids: CASSLIGESNQPQHF. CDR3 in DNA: TGTGCCAGCAGTTTAATAGGGGAAAGCAATCAGCCCCAGCATTTT.

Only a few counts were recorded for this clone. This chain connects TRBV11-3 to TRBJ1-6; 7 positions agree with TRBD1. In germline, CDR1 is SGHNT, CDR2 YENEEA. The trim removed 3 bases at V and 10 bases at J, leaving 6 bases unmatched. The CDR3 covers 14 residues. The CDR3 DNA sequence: TGTGCCAGCAGCTTGGGACAGAGGGACTCACCCCTCCACTTT. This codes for CASSLGQRDSPLHF.